This entry lists 7 T cell receptor beta chains sequenced from one sample in a study of blood T cells in healthy people across ages. Combining a sample-barcoded 5' primer with a J-beta primer mix, a second PCR ran for roughly 7 to 11 cycles. TCRdb re-derived calls from the 5' RACE reads in MiXCR, one entry per CDR3 protein. Counted here are 1.5 million to 2 million distinct CDR3 sequences, around 35% occurring once; the ten biggest clones make up over 9%. The material sequenced was blood. These receptors were taken from a woman aged 25-40 years in good health.

The V gene is TRBV7-9, the J gene TRBJ2-1; 12 bases map to TRBD2. Per the germline V gene, CDR1 is SEHNR and CDR2 is FQNEAQ (reference sequence). CDR3 size: 14 residues. The trim removed 10 bases at V and 7 bases at J, leaving 8 bases unmatched. The CDR3 coding sequence is TGTGCCACCCCGGGACTAGCGGGTTGGAATGAGCAGTTCTTC. Its protein is CATPGLAGWNEQFF.

The V and J genes are TRBV30 and TRBJ1-2; TRBD1 matches at 7 bases. CDR1 is GTSNPN, CDR2 SVGIG, per germline (reference sequence). The CDR3 has 12 amino acids. Germline trimming cut 7 bases from V and 7 bases from J; bases unmatched to any gene: 9. CDR3 in DNA: TGTGCCTCCCGGGACAGTGCCCCTGGCTACACCTTC. It encodes CASRDSAPGYTF. Complete variable domain (other parts from reference TRBV30 and TRBJ1-2): SQTIHQWPATLVQPVGSPLSLECTVEGTSNPNLYWYRQAAGRGLQLLFYSVGIGQISSEVPQNLSASRPQDRQFILSSKKLLLSDSGFYLCASRDSAPGYTFGSGTRLTVV.

A few counts support this clonotype. This sequence joins TRBV6-1 and TRBJ2-3, with 8 bases matching TRBD2. The CDR3 contains 17 residues. Trimming took 3 bases from V and 2 from J; bases not matched to a gene: 10. Germline-derived CDR1 and CDR2 are MNHNS and SASEGT. DNA of the CDR3: TGTGCCAGCAGTGAGGAGAAGCGGGAGTCATTCACAGATACGCAGTATTTT. It is translated as CASSEEKRESFTDTQYF.

In its sample, this clonotype was seen a few times. The chain uses TRBV7-9 and TRBJ1-2; D gene ambiguous. Trimming cost V 4 bases and J 4 bases, with 10 bases left between them. This CDR3 comprises 13 residues. CDR1 and CDR2 from the germline V gene are SEHNR and FQNEAQ (reference sequence). CDR3 DNA sequence: TGTGCCAGCAGCTCCCCCGTTGGCTATGGCTACACCTTC. It translates to CASSSPVGYGYTF. The full variable domain, rest sourced from reference TRBV7-9 and TRBJ1-2, is DTGVSQNPRHKITKRGQNVTFRCDPISEHNRLYWYRQTLGQGPEFLTYFQNEAQLEKSRLLSDRFSAERPKGSFSTLEIQRTEQGDSAMYLCASSSPVGYGYTFGSGTRLTVV.

V and J are TRBV28 and TRBJ2-7, with D maybe TRBD1 (5 bases). The CDR3 contains 17 residues. V lost 4 bases and J lost 1, with 20 bases in between. Looked up from germline, CDR1 is MDHEN and CDR2 is SYDVKM. CDR3 nucleotides: TGTGCCAGCAGTTCTACTCCCAGGGTTGGTGGTTCCTACGAGCAGTACTTC. Translation gives CASSSTPRVGGSYEQYF. Looking up the rest from reference TRBV28 and TRBJ2-7 gives the full variable domain: DVKVTQSSRYLVKRTGEKVFLECVQDMDHENMFWYRQDPGLGLRLIYFSYDVKMKEKGDIPEGYSVSREKKERFSLILESASTNQTSMYLCASSSTPRVGGSYEQYFGPGTRLTVT.

This chain links TRBV6-1 with TRBJ1-1, with D unclear. Germline lookup yields CDR1 MNHNS and CDR2 SASEGT. V dropped 4 bases and J dropped 1 base, with 7 bases sitting between them. CDR3 size: 13 residues. In DNA form, the CDR3 reads TGTGCCAGCAGTGTTGTCTGGAACACTGAAGCTTTCTTT. Translated: CASSVVWNTEAFF.

This clonotype was counted only a few times. CDR3 loop: CASSEGTIQETQYF. The CDR3 coding sequence is TGTGCCAGCAGTGAAGGGACAATCCAAGAGACCCAGTACTTC. The chain has TRBV6-1 and TRBJ2-5; D is possibly TRBD1 (5 bases). Germline V lookup: CDR1 MNHNS, CDR2 SASEGT. The CDR3 runs 14 residues. Trimming took off 1 base at V and 1 base at J, with 7 bases between the two ends.